The rows below give T cell receptor beta chains drawn from one sample of a study of cytomegalovirus exposure and HLA in healthy donors. Produced via immunoSEQ multiplex PCR; TCRdb's table is partial and in-frame only. In the table there are under 200,000 clones, roughly 80% of which are singletons. The specimen was PBMCs. Every receptor here comes from a woman aged 18-29 years in good health and CMV-seronegative. Each CDR3 is given with its conserved first and last residue. The D gene is left open where the match is weak. Where a row states a size, it is once, few, many or the class of an expanded clone; other rows omit it.

V,D,J,size,CDR3,DNA
TRBV9,-,TRBJ1-5,-,CASSVADSRNQPQHF,TGTGCCAGCAGCGTCGCGGACAGTCGCAATCAGCCCCAGCATTTT
TRBV29-1,TRBD1,TRBJ2-3,-,CSAGRQGAGADTQYF,TGCAGCGCTGGCCGACAGGGGGCGGGCGCAGATACGCAGTATTTT
TRBV2,-,TRBJ2-1,-,CASSDGRGSYNEQFF,TGTGCCAGCAGTGACGGCAGGGGCTCCTACAATGAGCAGTTCTTC
TRBV13,TRBD2,TRBJ2-1,-,CASSLGLAGGNEQFF,TGTGCCAGCAGCTTAGGCTTAGCGGGAGGGAATGAGCAGTTCTTC
TRBV19,TRBD1,TRBJ1-4,-,CASTTGGVGEKLFF,TGTGCCAGTACGACAGGGGGCGTTGGTGAAAAACTGTTTTTT
TRBV11-3,-,TRBJ1-1,-,CASSLDQGSNTEAFF,TGTGCCAGCAGCTTAGATCAGGGCTCGAACACTGAAGCTTTCTTT
TRBV7-2,-,TRBJ2-2,-,CASSLALPFTGELFF,TGTGCCAGCAGCTTAGCCCTTCCCTTCACCGGGGAGCTGTTTTTT
TRBV19,TRBD1,TRBJ1-3,-,CASSMGTTGRSGNTIYF,TGTGCCAGTAGTATGGGAACGACAGGGCGCTCTGGAAACACCATATATTTT
TRBV7-9,TRBD1,TRBJ2-1,-,CASSTPRDSNNEQFF,TGTGCCAGCAGCACCCCCCGGGACAGTAACAATGAGCAGTTCTTC
TRBV2,-,TRBJ1-1,few,CASSSGGHTEAFF,TGTGCCAGCAGTTCCGGGGGGCACACTGAAGCTTTCTTT
TRBV2,TRBD2,TRBJ2-7,-,CASSLAGGPYEQYF,TGTGCCAGCAGCCTAGCGGGAGGACCCTACGAGCAGTACTTC
TRBV29-1,-,TRBJ2-5,-,CSVGRSSAREAQYF,TGCAGCGTTGGCAGATCGAGTGCGAGAGAGGCCCAGTACTTC
TRBV6-6,TRBD1,TRBJ1-2,-,CASSRTGGYGYTF,TGTGCCAGCAGCCGAACAGGGGGATATGGCTACACCTTC
TRBV5-4,TRBD2,TRBJ2-1,once,CASSRDSGSHNEQFF,TGTGCCAGCAGCCGAGATAGCGGGAGCCACAATGAGCAGTTCTTC
TRBV7-2,-,TRBJ2-3,few,CASSLQDTQYF,TGTGCCAGCAGCTTACAGGATACGCAGTATTTT
TRBV29-1,TRBD1,TRBJ1-2,-,CSVRQSIRTGEYTF,TGCAGCGTTCGACAATCAATTCGGACAGGGGAATACACCTTC
TRBV6-1,-,TRBJ1-2,-,CASSGAGRGYTF,TGTGCCAGCAGTGGGGCAGGCAGGGGCTACACCTTC
TRBV6-5,-,TRBJ2-3,-,CASSSHRGTADTQYF,TGTGCCAGCAGTTCCCACCGCGGGACTGCAGATACGCAGTATTTT
TRBV21-1,-,TRBJ2-7,-,CASSKGKGQRNIDYEQYF,TGTGCCAGCAGCAAAGGTAAGGGACAGAGGAATATAGACTACGAGCAGTACTTC
TRBV6-1,TRBD1,TRBJ2-4,-,CASTLGGQGTPGQYF,TGTGCCAGCACTCTGGGGGGACAGGGCACCCCTGGGCAGTACTTC
TRBV19,-,TRBJ2-5,-,CASSIDHGPGGGQYF,TGTGCCAGTAGTATAGATCACGGCCCCGGGGGTGGCCAGTACTTC
TRBV6-5,-,TRBJ1-2,-,CASSFRPTGTDGYTF,TGTGCCAGCAGTTTTAGGCCGACAGGAACGGATGGCTACACCTTC
TRBV4-3,-,TRBJ2-1,-,CASSQEWRGGNEQFF,TGCGCCAGCAGCCAAGAATGGCGCGGAGGCAATGAGCAGTTCTTC
TRBV6-5,-,TRBJ1-1,-,CASRLQDFTEAFF,TGTGCCAGCAGGCTACAGGATTTCACTGAAGCTTTCTTT
TRBV27,TRBD2,TRBJ2-1,-,CASRTVQREGRNEQFF,TGTGCCAGCAGAACCGTGCAGCGGGAGGGCCGGAATGAGCAGTTCTTC
TRBV15,-,TRBJ2-1,-,CATSSSRGNEQFF,TGTGCCACCAGCAGTTCCCGGGGTAATGAGCAGTTCTTC
TRBV7-9,TRBD1,TRBJ2-7,once,CSSSSLGQGGSSSYEQYF,TGTTCCAGCAGCTCCTTGGGACAGGGCGGATCCAGCTCCTACGAGCAGTACTTC
TRBV2,TRBD1,TRBJ2-3,-,CASSDPTGGTDTQYF,TGTGCCAGCAGTGATCCCACAGGGGGCACAGATACGCAGTATTTT
TRBV7-2,-,TRBJ2-4,-,CASSLERNIQYF,TGTGCCAGCAGCTTAGAGCGAAACATTCAGTACTTC
TRBV5-4,TRBD1,TRBJ2-2,-,CASSLDRGTGELFF,TGTGCCAGCAGTCTCGACAGGGGTACGGGGGAGCTGTTTTTT
TRBV7-2,-,TRBJ2-2,-,CASSLRAGATGELFF,TGTGCCAGCAGCTTACGGGCAGGGGCAACCGGGGAGCTGTTTTTT
TRBV9,-,TRBJ1-6,-,CASSVADNSPLHF,TGTGCCAGCAGCGTAGCGGATAATTCACCCCTCCACTTT
TRBV28,-,TRBJ1-2,-,CASSLTVNYGYTF,TGTGCCAGCAGTTTGACAGTTAACTATGGCTACACCTTC
TRBV6-6,TRBD2,TRBJ2-2,-,CASTRLAVNTGELFF,TGTGCCAGCACCCGACTAGCGGTAAACACCGGGGAGCTGTTTTTT
TRBV19,-,TRBJ2-5,-,CASSIGGRVETQYF,TGTGCCAGTAGTATAGGAGGCAGGGTAGAGACCCAGTACTTC
TRBV27,-,TRBJ2-5,-,CASSAGGVETQYF,TGTGCCAGCAGTGCGGGCGGGGTGGAGACCCAGTACTTC
TRBV13,TRBD2,TRBJ2-7,-,CASSPSGSYEQYF,TGTGCCAGCAGCCCTAGCGGGAGCTACGAGCAGTACTTC
TRBV7-2,TRBD1,TRBJ2-2,-,CASSSQGASNTGELFF,TGTGCCAGCAGCTCTCAGGGGGCCTCGAACACCGGGGAGCTGTTTTTT
TRBV29-1,-,TRBJ2-1,-,CSVENTNEQFF,TGCAGCGTTGAAAACACAAATGAGCAGTTCTTC
TRBV9,TRBD1,TRBJ1-6,-,CASSVGTGVSPLHF,TGTGCCAGCAGCGTAGGGACAGGGGTGTCACCCCTCCACTTT
TRBV5-6,-,TRBJ1-1,few,CASSWGTPRRTEAFF,TGTGCCAGCAGCTGGGGGACACCCCGGAGGACTGAAGCTTTCTTT
TRBV7-8,-,TRBJ2-7,-,CASSSRGFLREQYF,TGTGCCAGCAGCTCTCGGGGATTTCTGCGCGAGCAGTACTTC
TRBV12-1,-,TRBJ2-2,-,CASSPRTSGRGGELFF,TGTGCCAGCAGCCCTCGGACTAGCGGGAGAGGGGGGGAGCTGTTTTTT
TRBV6-1,TRBD2,TRBJ2-2,-,CASSGVAGAVVGELFF,TGTGCCAGCAGTGGGGTAGCGGGAGCGGTGGTCGGGGAGCTGTTTTTT
TRBV7-2,TRBD2,TRBJ2-5,-,CASSLPGLAGQGQETQYF,TGTGCCAGCAGCCTCCCGGGACTAGCGGGACAGGGCCAAGAGACCCAGTACTTC
TRBV28,TRBD1,TRBJ1-2,-,CASSRTGPDYGYTF,TGTGCCAGCAGCCGGACAGGGCCGGACTATGGCTACACCTTC
TRBV11-2,TRBD1,TRBJ2-3,-,CASSSTGNGGTDTQYF,TGTGCCAGCAGCTCGACAGGGAATGGTGGCACAGATACGCAGTATTTT
TRBV4-3,-,TRBJ2-7,-,CASSQDRRGSYEQYF,TGCGCCAGCAGCCAAGATCGTAGGGGCTCCTACGAGCAGTACTTC
TRBV5-1,TRBD1,TRBJ1-1,-,CASSLGQGRRNTEAFF,TGCGCCAGCAGCTTGGGACAGGGACGTCGAAACACTGAAGCTTTCTTT
TRBV11-3,TRBD1,TRBJ2-2,-,CASRSRDRGMPGELFF,TGTGCCAGCAGGAGCCGGGACAGGGGGATGCCCGGGGAGCTGTTTTTT
TRBV4-1,-,TRBJ2-2,few,CASSQDPAGEGAGELFF,TGCGCCAGCAGCCAAGATCCGGCGGGAGAGGGGGCCGGGGAGCTGTTTTTT
TRBV7-9,TRBD1,TRBJ1-1,-,CASSSRQGMNTEAFF,TGTGCCAGCAGCTCTAGACAGGGCATGAACACTGAAGCTTTCTTT
TRBV7-6,-,TRBJ2-1,-,CASSSTGGVAGRINEQFF,TGTGCCAGCAGCTCCACCGGAGGGGTGGCAGGGAGGATTAATGAGCAGTTCTTC
TRBV27,-,TRBJ2-3,-,CASSPWLGVALANTQYF,TGTGCCAGCAGTCCTTGGCTAGGGGTGGCCCTCGCGAATACGCAGTATTTT